These 22 T cell receptor beta chains were all obtained from the same sample, sequenced in a study of shared clonotypes between healthy human individuals. Method: immunoSEQ multiplex PCR; TCRdb's copy keeps in-frame clones and lacks some. The sample includes 2 million to 3 million clones, around 90% of them seen just once. Sequenced input: naive CD4+ T cells sorted from blood. This sample's subset: CD45RA+ positively selected. Receptors were obtained from a man aged 18 to 29 in good health.

This clone occurred once. This same CDR3 is encoded by further DNA sequences in the sample. V is TRBV5-1 and J is TRBJ2-7, with TRBD1 as a possible D gene (6 bases). Deletions cut 4 bases from V and 0 bases from J, with 11 bases between. The length of the CDR3 is 14 residues. Germline V gene lookup returns CDR1 SGHRS and CDR2 YFSETQ. The CDR3, as DNA: TGCGCCAGCAGCCTCGGACAGAGCTCCTACGAGCAGTACTTC. As protein: CASSLGQSSYEQYF.

The rearrangement links TRBV7-8 to TRBJ2-2; a possible D gene is TRBD1 (5 bases). The V end was cut by 3 bases, the J end by 6 bases, with 8 bases between. The CDR3 has 13 amino acids. The germline V gene encodes CDR1 SGHVS and CDR2 FQNEAQ. CDR3 nucleotides: TGTGCCAGCAGCTTCAGGGAACCCGGGGAGCTGTTTTTT. This encodes CASSFREPGELFF.

The CDR3 sequence: CASSQDRTVTDTQYF. CDR3 in DNA: TGCGCCAGCAGCCAAGATCGGACAGTCACAGATACGCAGTATTTT. The chain recombines TRBV4-1 with TRBJ2-3, with a weak D call TRBD1 (6 bases). This CDR3 spans 15 amino acids. Looked up from germline, CDR1 is MGHRA and CDR2 is YSYEKL. V lost 0 bases and J lost 2, with 9 bases in between.

This clone was observed a handful of times. The sample has other DNA sequences that encode this CDR3 too. The CDR3 protein is CASRSSNQPQHF. The CDR3 nucleotides are TGTGCCAGCAGGAGTAGCAATCAGCCCCAGCATTTT. The chain uses TRBV28 and TRBJ1-5; no clear D. The CDR3 is made up of 12 amino acids. Germline CDR1 reads MDHEN; CDR2 reads SYDVKM. Trimming took 6 bases from V and 0 from J, leaving 3 bases between them.

The chain recombines TRBV7-9 with TRBJ2-3; D may be TRBD2 (6 bases). With 1 base removed from V and 0 bases from J, the gap between germline ends came to 8 bases. Germline assignment: CDR1 SEHNR and CDR2 FQNEAQ (reference sequence). This CDR3 spans 15 amino acids. The CDR3 protein is CASSLGRGSTDTQYF. The CDR3, as DNA: TGTGCCAGCAGCTTAGGGCGGGGTAGCACAGATACGCAGTATTTT. Full variable domain (outside the CDR3, taken from reference TRBV7-9 and TRBJ2-3): DTGVSQNPRHKITKRGQNVTFRCDPISEHNRLYWYRQTLGQGPEFLTYFQNEAQLEKSRLLSDRFSAERPKGSFSTLEIQRTEQGDSAMYLCASSLGRGSTDTQYFGPGTRLTVL.

This rearrangement joins TRBV28 to TRBJ1-3; D might be TRBD1 (6 bases). Germline CDR1 reads MDHEN; CDR2 reads SYDVKM. There are 16 residues in the CDR3. V was cut by 5 bases and J by 0 bases, with 14 bases left in between. The CDR3 DNA reads as TGTGCCAGCAGTATACAGGGTCGACTCTCTGGAAACACCATATATTTT. It yields the protein CASSIQGRLSGNTIYF.

As to this clone: This same CDR3 is encoded by further DNA sequences in the sample. The genes are TRBV7-9 and TRBJ1-1; D is uncertain. Trimming stripped 0 bases from V and 0 bases from J, with 5 bases between. The CDR3 extends over 14 amino acids. CDR1 is SEHNR, CDR2 FQNEAQ, per germline (reference sequence). The CDR3 nucleotides read TGTGCCAGCAGCTTAGCTGTATTGAACACTGAAGCTTTCTTT. Protein product: CASSLAVLNTEAFF. The full variable domain, with the rest looked up from reference TRBV7-9 and TRBJ1-1, is DTGVSQNPRHKITKRGQNVTFRCDPISEHNRLYWYRQTLGQGPEFLTYFQNEAQLEKSRLLSDRFSAERPKGSFSTLEIQRTEQGDSAMYLCASSLAVLNTEAFFGQGTRLTVV.

The V gene is TRBV5-4, the J gene TRBJ2-7; D may be TRBD2 (7 bases). V was clipped by 2 bases and J by 3 bases, with 18 bases between them. Per the germline V gene, CDR1 is SGHNT and CDR2 is YYREEE (reference sequence). The CDR3 has 16 residues. Written as DNA, the CDR3 is TGTGCCAGCAGCTTAGGGGGAGGGGACTTGGTCTACGAGCAGTACTTC. Translated, it gives CASSLGGGDLVYEQYF.

This chain uses TRBV7-2 with TRBJ2-4, with D perhaps given as TRBD1 or TRBD2 (5 bases each). The CDR3 contains 16 residues. Germline V gene sequence: CDR1 SGHTA, CDR2 FQGNSA. Trimming shortened V by 1 base and J by 1 base, and 11 bases separated the two germline ends. This CDR3 reads CASSLEDWGAKNIQYF. Here the CDR3 DNA reads TGTGCCAGCAGCTTAGAGGATTGGGGGGCCAAAAACATTCAGTACTTC.

The chain employs TRBV11-3 and TRBJ2-1, with D maybe TRBD1 (5 bases). V was clipped by 5 bases and J by 7 bases, with 12 bases between them. Germline CDR1 is SGHNT and CDR2 is YENEEA. The CDR3 consists of 13 residues. CDR3: CASSPNGANEQFF. CDR3 coding DNA: TGTGCCAGCAGCCCTAATGGGGCGAATGAGCAGTTCTTC.

This clone was recorded a few times. This sequence joins TRBV19 and TRBJ2-7; 12 bases are a match to TRBD1. Germline CDR1 and CDR2: LNHDA and SQIVND (reference sequence). V lost 8 bases to trimming and J lost 4 bases; unmatched junction nucleotides: 9. The CDR3 runs to 15 residues. The CDR3 nucleotides are TGTGCCAGTCGACAAGGGACAGGGGGCAGTTACGAGCAGTACTTC. Residues: CASRQGTGGSYEQYF.

The J gene is TRBJ1-3, the V gene TRBV18; D is possibly TRBD1 (6 bases). The CDR3 covers 15 residues. Between the trimmed V and J ends, which lost 6 bases and 0 bases, there was a span of 12 bases. CDR1 and CDR2 (germline): KGHSH, LQKENI. The CDR3 DNA sequence: TGTGCCAGCTCCACGGGGGCCCTCTCTGGAAACACCATATATTTT. It translates to CASSTGALSGNTIYF.

The rearrangement links TRBV4-2 to TRBJ2-1; 12 bases are shared with TRBD2. This CDR3 comprises 17 residues. V lost 3 bases, J lost 0 bases, and 3 bases stayed unmatched. Germline assignment: CDR1 LGHNA and CDR2 YNFKEQ. The CDR3: CASSQTSGGHSYNEQFF. The DNA of the CDR3 is TGTGCCAGCAGCCAGACTAGCGGGGGTCACTCCTACAATGAGCAGTTCTTC.

Comments on this clone: The same CDR3 arises from other DNA sequences in this sample as well. The rearrangement uses TRBV5-1 and TRBJ2-1; TRBD2 aligns across 15 bases. V lost 4 bases and J lost 0; bases outside the gene matches: 5. CDR3 length equals 18 residues. Germline CDR1 and CDR2: SGHRS and YFSETQ. The CDR3 coding sequence is TGCGCCAGCAGCGCGGGACTAGCGGGGGGACGCTCCTACAATGAGCAGTTCTTC. This codes for CASSAGLAGGRSYNEQFF.

The chain employs TRBV12-1 and TRBJ2-3; TRBD1, the D gene given by the table, was not confirmed from the DNA. TRBV12-1 is an annotated pseudogene. The CDR3 runs to 17 residues. CDR3 amino acids: CASSSGVAGQGTDTQYF. The CDR3 DNA reads TGTGCCAGCAGCTCCGGGGTGGCGGGCCAGGGGACAGATACGCAGTATTTT.

This chain connects TRBV18 to TRBJ1-5; no reliable D call. V lost 4 bases and J 3 bases, leaving 19 bases between the germline ends. The CDR3 consists of 17 residues. Germline-derived CDR1 and CDR2 are KGHSH and LQKENI. The CDR3 nucleotides are TGTGCCAGCTCACTGGAAAGAGCTCAACCGTACAATCAGCCCCAGCATTTT. Protein sequence: CASSLERAQPYNQPQHF.

The chain recombines TRBV4-1 with TRBJ1-6; maybe TRBD1 (5 bases). The CDR3 spans 15 residues. V lost 1 base and J lost 4, with 8 bases in between. Germline V gene data show CDR1 as MGHRA and CDR2 as YSYEKL. CDR3: CASSQVRQYNSPLHF. CDR3 bases: TGCGCCAGCAGCCAAGTGAGACAGTATAATTCACCCCTCCACTTT.

This chain joins TRBV5-1 and TRBJ1-5; no definite D call. Trimming stripped 3 bases from V and 5 bases from J, with 12 bases between. The V gene's germline CDR1 is SGHRS and CDR2 YFSETQ. This CDR3 region has 14 residues. CDR3: CASSSEPGDQPQHF. The DNA of the CDR3 is TGCGCCAGCAGCTCGGAGCCGGGCGATCAGCCCCAGCATTTT.

This chain joins TRBV27 and TRBJ1-2; the D gene is possibly TRBD1 (6 bases). Germline V gene data show CDR1 as MNHEY and CDR2 as SMNVEV (reference sequence). This CDR3 has 15 residues. V lost 3 bases to trimming and J lost 6 bases, with 17 bases between them. This chain's CDR3 is CASSLEGGGLNGYTF. The CDR3 DNA is TGTGCCAGCAGTTTGGAGGGAGGGGGTTTGAATGGCTACACCTTC.

In its sample, this clone was seen a few times. The rearrangement joins TRBV20-1 to TRBJ1-1, with D unclear. This CDR3 comprises 11 residues. The V gene lost 4 bases and the J gene lost 4 bases, with 7 bases spanning the gap. Germline lookup yields CDR1 DFQATT and CDR2 SNEGSKA (reference sequence). CDR3 residues: CSATDGTEAFF. CDR3 sequence (DNA): TGCAGTGCTACAGATGGCACTGAAGCTTTCTTT.

The chain links TRBV6-5 to TRBJ1-4, with D possibly matching TRBD1 (5 bases). The length of the CDR3 is 13 residues. Trimming took 7 bases from V and 4 from J, leaving 10 bases between them. The germline gives CDR1 MNHEY, CDR2 SVGAGI. This chain's CDR3 is CASTDGGNEKLFF. The DNA of the CDR3 is TGTGCCAGCACCGATGGGGGTAATGAAAAACTGTTTTTT.

About this clone itself: The sample has other DNA sequences that encode this CDR3 too. The chain employs TRBV7-2 and TRBJ2-5, with D perhaps given as TRBD1 or TRBD2 (5 bases each). The germline gives CDR1 SGHTA, CDR2 FQGNSA. This CDR3 region has 13 residues. V lost 4 bases and J 2 bases, leaving 8 bases between the germline ends. The CDR3 DNA is TGTGCCAGCAGCTCGGGACCTCAAGAGACCCAGTACTTC. The encoded protein is CASSSGPQETQYF. Drawing the rest from reference TRBV7-2 and TRBJ2-5, the complete variable domain is GAGVSQSPSNKVTEKGKDVELRCDPISGHTALYWYRQSLGQGLEFLIYFQGNSAPDKSGLPSDRFSAERTGGSVSTLTIQRTQQEDSAVYLCASSSGPQETQYFGPGTRLLVL.